A selection of T cell receptor beta chains follows, all from one sample in a study of cytomegalovirus exposure and HLA in healthy donors. Libraries were prepared by immunoSEQ multiplex PCR; TCRdb keeps only in-frame clonotypes and omits some of them. This sample has about 150,000 clones, with 86% found just once. Material for sequencing was PBMCs. The receptor set was obtained from a man between 18 and 29 years old in good health and CMV-seropositive. Each CDR3 is given with its conserved first and last residue. A D gene is named only where the DNA matches it firmly. The size of a clone is reported for some rows only, either as once, few or many, or as a class for expanded clones.

many | TRBJ1-4 | - | TRBV4-2 | CASSQSPSGKGDEKLFF | TGTGCCAGCAGCCAATCCCCGTCAGGGAAGGGGGATGAAAAACTGTTTTTT
- | TRBJ1-3 | TRBD1 | TRBV7-9 | CASSLGTGGPGNTIYF | TGTGCCAGCAGCCTAGGGACAGGGGGCCCTGGAAACACCATATATTTT
- | TRBJ1-1 | TRBD1 | TRBV2 | CASTWDRGSNTEAFF | TGTGCCAGCACCTGGGACAGGGGTTCCAACACTGAAGCTTTCTTT
- | TRBJ2-7 | TRBD2 | TRBV6-6 | CASISRTSGDEQYF | TGTGCCAGCATTTCCCGGACTAGCGGGGACGAGCAGTACTTC
few | TRBJ1-2 | - | TRBV6-4 | CASSASDSVTGYTF | TGTGCCAGCAGTGCGTCGGACAGTGTAACTGGCTACACCTTC
- | TRBJ2-5 | TRBD1 | TRBV7-2 | CASRIGTDGETQYF | TGTGCCAGCAGAATCGGGACAGACGGAGAGACCCAGTACTTC
- | TRBJ2-7 | TRBD2 | TRBV30 | CAWSVLAGGREQYF | TGTGCCTGGAGTGTACTAGCGGGAGGTCGCGAGCAGTACTTC
- | TRBJ2-3 | TRBD1 | TRBV10-3 | CAISEVQGANRPDTQYF | TGTGCCATCAGTGAAGTCCAGGGGGCGAATAGGCCAGATACGCAGTATTTT
- | TRBJ2-5 | - | TRBV5-4 | CASSPRAGQETQYF | TGTGCCAGCAGCCCCCGAGCAGGGCAGGAGACCCAGTACTTC
- | TRBJ1-2 | - | TRBV6-5 | CASRPSGAVNYGYTF | TGTGCCAGCAGGCCTTCAGGGGCAGTTAACTATGGCTACACCTTC